This record concerns one TCR beta chain sequence. Its target is unknown. J lost 5 bases, V lost 5 bases, and 4 bases had no gene match. The CDR3 is 13 amino acids. Germline V gene lookup returns CDR1 SQVTM and CDR2 ANQGSEA. PCR primers comprised 60 Vbeta and 13 Jbeta primers. The method was immunoSEQ multiplex PCR; TCRdb's version includes in-frame clones alone and lacks a portion of them. The sample contains over 150,000 clones, 60% to 80% of which appear only once. The entry originates in a study of cytomegalovirus exposure and HLA in healthy donors. Overall study findings and caveats: Available immune exposure information covered CMV serostatus only.

The genes are TRBV29-1 and TRBJ2-3, with 10 bases aligning to TRBD2. This TCR came from a man under 40 in good health and CMV-seropositive. Sequenced sample: PBMCs. CDR3 loop: CSVSAGGLDTQYF. In nucleotides, the CDR3 is TGCAGCGTTTCAGCGGGGGGGCTAGATACGCAGTATTTT.